The clone carrying this TCR beta chain appeared once. Its antigen is not known. In the same sample, other DNA sequences code for this CDR3. These data come from a study of vaccination effects on CD4 cells after COVID-19. Study at large: About 2 million PBMC were seeded per well and grown in the presence of 9 to 10 IU/ml IL-2 and about 10 ug/ml peptides.

Whole-study results and caveats: Marked clonal contraction was seen in infection- and vaccine-induced clones late after vaccination.

Generated by immunoSEQ multiplex PCR, the TCRdb table keeps only in-frame clones and is missing some. The top ten hold about 3.7% of the sample, which has approximately 40,000 clones, less than 85% seen once. Culturing for 9 to 10 days preceded CD4+ T cell isolation. From March to December 2020, the person had a SARS-CoV-2 infection that was confirmed by PCR. Participants were vaccinated with two doses of either the BNT162b2 or mRNA-1273 vaccine. Trimming left V 0 bases short and J 0 bases short, with 4 bases between. CDR3 size: 15 residues. Looked up from germline, CDR1 is SGHDT and CDR2 is YYEEEE. The source material was CD4+ T cells from PBMCs cultured without peptide, sampled after COVID-19 vaccination. The chain employs TRBV5-6 and TRBJ2-6; D ambiguous. The receptor comes from a human donor who had a prior SARS-CoV-2 infection. DNA for the CDR3: TGTGCCAGCAGCTTGGGACTCTCTGGGGCCAACGTCCTGACTTTC. It yields the protein CASSLGLSGANVLTF.